The 8 T cell receptor beta chains given below trace back to one sample, sequenced in a study of blood T cell repertoires in COVID-19. The protocol was immunoSEQ multiplex PCR, while the TCRdb copy is restricted to in-frame clones and leaves out a portion. The data show 250,000 to 300,000 clones, roughly 87% seen once. Sequencing used peripheral blood. The receptors were sampled from a woman aged 45-59 years who had recovered from COVID-19.

This chain uses TRBV19 with TRBJ1-1, with 7 bases that match TRBD1. Germline CDR1 LNHDA, CDR2 SQIVND (reference sequence). CDR3 length: 16 amino acids. V was pared by 3 bases and J by 1 base, with 8 bases of the junction left unmatched. The CDR3 sequence: CASSIFPGTANTEAFF. CDR3 coding DNA: TGTGCCAGTAGTATCTTCCCCGGGACAGCGAACACTGAAGCTTTCTTT.

The rearrangement uses TRBV4-1 and TRBJ2-7; 9 bases agree with TRBD1. The CDR3 is 14 residues long. Germline V gene sequence: CDR1 MGHRA, CDR2 YSYEKL. The junction had 4 bases not matched to a gene; V was cut back by 1 base and J by 6 bases. The CDR3 sequence is CASSQVDRGSEQYF. The CDR3 nucleotides are TGCGCCAGCAGCCAAGTGGACAGGGGAAGCGAGCAGTACTTC.

The rearrangement links TRBV6-2 or TRBV6-3 to TRBJ1-2; D gene ambiguous. CDR3 size: 14 residues. V shed 4 bases and J shed 5 bases, with 14 bases lying between them. Germline CDR1 is MNHEY and CDR2 is SVGEGT. CDR3 protein: CASSFNGKGYGYTF. For the CDR3, the DNA is TGTGCCAGCAGTTTTAACGGGAAGGGTTATGGCTACACCTTC.

The gene calls are TRBV28 and TRBJ1-1; no clear D. Trimming took 4 bases from V and 1 from J, leaving 10 bases between them. CDR1 MDHEN and CDR2 SYDVKM come from the germline V gene. The CDR3 has 14 amino acids. CDR3 nucleotide sequence: TGTGCCAGCAGTTGGCCCGCGGCGAACACTGAAGCTTTCTTT. Encoded protein: CASSWPAANTEAFF.

The V and J genes are TRBV25-1 and TRBJ2-5; 10 nucleotides line up with TRBD1. Germline CDR1 is MGHDK and CDR2 is SYGVNS. The CDR3 has 16 residues. Trimming at V came to 1 base and at J to 2 bases, leaving 4 bases not matched to a gene. The CDR3, as DNA: TGTGCCAGCAGTGAATCGACAGGGGGCTGGCAAGAGACCCAGTACTTC. Its translation: CASSESTGGWQETQYF.

This rearrangement joins TRBV5-4 to TRBJ2-1; 9 bases align to TRBD2. Unmatched junction bases numbered 8, after V lost 4 bases and J lost 0 bases. Germline lookup yields CDR1 SGHNT and CDR2 YYREEE (reference sequence). The CDR3 runs to 17 residues. CDR3 sequence: CASSPFGGGGSYNEQFF. CDR3 nucleotide sequence: TGTGCCAGCAGCCCCTTTGGCGGGGGGGGCTCCTACAATGAGCAGTTCTTC.

The chain employs TRBV28 and TRBJ2-3, with TRBD2 as a possible D gene (5 bases). Trimming left V 8 bases short and J 5 bases short, with 20 bases between. This CDR3 has 15 amino acids. Germline V gives CDR1 MDHEN, CDR2 SYDVKM. In DNA form, the CDR3 reads TGTGCCAGCGGGAGCGGATCTGCTCCCAGAGATACGCAGTATTTT. Translating gives CASGSGSAPRDTQYF.

CDR3 loop: CASSFAAGAGREQYF. The CDR3 bases are TGTGCCAGCAGTTTCGCAGCGGGAGCGGGCCGCGAGCAGTACTTC. The V call is TRBV6-2 or TRBV6-3, the J call TRBJ2-7; TRBD2 agrees at 8 bases. The V gene end was trimmed by 4 bases and the J gene end by 6 bases; junction bases not matched to a gene: 11. The germline CDR1 and CDR2 sequences are MNHEY and SVGEGT. The CDR3 contains 15 residues.